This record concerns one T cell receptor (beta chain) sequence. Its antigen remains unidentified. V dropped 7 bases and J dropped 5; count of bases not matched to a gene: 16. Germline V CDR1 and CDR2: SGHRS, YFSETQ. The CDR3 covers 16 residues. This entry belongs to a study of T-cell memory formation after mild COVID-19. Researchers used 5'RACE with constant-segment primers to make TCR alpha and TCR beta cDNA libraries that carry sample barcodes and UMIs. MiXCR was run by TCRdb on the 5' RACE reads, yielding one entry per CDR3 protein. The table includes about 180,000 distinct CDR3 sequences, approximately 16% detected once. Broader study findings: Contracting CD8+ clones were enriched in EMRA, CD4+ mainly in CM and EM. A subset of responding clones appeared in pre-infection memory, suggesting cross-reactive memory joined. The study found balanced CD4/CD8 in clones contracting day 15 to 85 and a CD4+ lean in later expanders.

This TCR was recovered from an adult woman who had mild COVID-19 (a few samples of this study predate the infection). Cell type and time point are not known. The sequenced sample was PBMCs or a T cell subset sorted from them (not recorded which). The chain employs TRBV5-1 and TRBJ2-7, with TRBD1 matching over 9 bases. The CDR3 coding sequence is TGCGCCAGCGGACCCGGGACAGGGCTCCGACGAGACGAGCAGTACTTC. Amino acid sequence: CASGPGTGLRRDEQYF.